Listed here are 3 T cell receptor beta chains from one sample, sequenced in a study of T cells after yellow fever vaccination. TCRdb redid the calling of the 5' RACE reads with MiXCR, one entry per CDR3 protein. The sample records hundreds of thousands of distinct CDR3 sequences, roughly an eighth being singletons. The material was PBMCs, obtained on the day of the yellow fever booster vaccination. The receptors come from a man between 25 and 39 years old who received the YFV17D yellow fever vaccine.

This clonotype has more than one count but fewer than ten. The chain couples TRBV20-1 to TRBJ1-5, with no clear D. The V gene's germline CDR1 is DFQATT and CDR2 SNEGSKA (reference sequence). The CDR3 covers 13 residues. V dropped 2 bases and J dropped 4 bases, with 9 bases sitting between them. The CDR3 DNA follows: TGCAGTGCTAGACCTCAAATAAATCAGCCCCAGCATTTT. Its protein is CSARPQINQPQHF.

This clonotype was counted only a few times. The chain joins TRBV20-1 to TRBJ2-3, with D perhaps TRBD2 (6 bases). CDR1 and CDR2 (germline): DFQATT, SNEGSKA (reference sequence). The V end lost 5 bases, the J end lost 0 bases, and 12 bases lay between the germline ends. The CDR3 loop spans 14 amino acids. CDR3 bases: TGCAGTGCTCAGTTAGCGGATAGCACAGATACGCAGTATTTT. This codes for CSAQLADSTDTQYF.

The CDR3 DNA is TGCAGTGCTAGAGACGGGGGGAAAAGCTCCTACGAGCAGTACTTC. This sequence encodes CSARDGGKSSYEQYF. The V gene is TRBV20-1, the J gene TRBJ2-7, with TRBD2 matching over 7 bases. V was clipped by 0 bases and J by 0 bases; unmatched bases: 5. The CDR3 sequence is 15 residues long. Per the germline V gene, CDR1 is DFQATT and CDR2 is SNEGSKA (reference sequence).